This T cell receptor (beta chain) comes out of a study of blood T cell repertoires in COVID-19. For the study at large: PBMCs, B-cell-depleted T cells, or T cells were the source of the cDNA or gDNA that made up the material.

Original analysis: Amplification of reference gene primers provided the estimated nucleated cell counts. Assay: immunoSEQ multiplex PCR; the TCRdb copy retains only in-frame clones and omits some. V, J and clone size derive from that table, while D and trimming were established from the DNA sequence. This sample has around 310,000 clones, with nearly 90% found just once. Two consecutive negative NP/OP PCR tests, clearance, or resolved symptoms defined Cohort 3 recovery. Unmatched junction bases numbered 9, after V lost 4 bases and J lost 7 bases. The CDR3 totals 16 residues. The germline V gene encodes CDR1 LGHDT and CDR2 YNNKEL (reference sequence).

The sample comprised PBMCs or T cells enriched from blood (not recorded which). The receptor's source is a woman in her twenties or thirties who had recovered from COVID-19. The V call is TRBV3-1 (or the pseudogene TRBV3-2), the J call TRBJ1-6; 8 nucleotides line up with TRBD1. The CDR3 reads CASSLSRTGRNSPLHF. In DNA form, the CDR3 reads TGTGCCAGCAGCCTATCAAGGACAGGGAGGAATTCACCCCTCCACTTT.